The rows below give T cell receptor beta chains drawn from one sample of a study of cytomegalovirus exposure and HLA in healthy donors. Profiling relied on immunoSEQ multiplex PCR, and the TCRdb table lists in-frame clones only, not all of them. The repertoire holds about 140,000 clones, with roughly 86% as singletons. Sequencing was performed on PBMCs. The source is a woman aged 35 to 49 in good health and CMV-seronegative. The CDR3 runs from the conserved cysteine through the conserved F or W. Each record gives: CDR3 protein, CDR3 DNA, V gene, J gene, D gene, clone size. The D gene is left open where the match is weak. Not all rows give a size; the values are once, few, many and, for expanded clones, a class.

CDR3aa: CASGTGLEETQYF
CDR3nt: TGTGCCAGCGGGACAGGGCTCGAGGAGACCCAGTACTTC
v_gene: TRBV6-6
j_gene: TRBJ2-5
d_gene: TRBD1
abundance: -

CDR3aa: CASSPAANYGYTF
CDR3nt: TGTGCCAGCAGCCCGGCGGCTAACTATGGCTACACCTTC
v_gene: TRBV5-6
j_gene: TRBJ1-2
d_gene: -
abundance: -

CDR3aa: CASSLPGRGGNTEAFF
CDR3nt: TGTGCCAGCAGCTTACCGGGTCGAGGGGGGAACACTGAAGCTTTCTTT
v_gene: TRBV5-6
j_gene: TRBJ1-1
d_gene: -
abundance: -

CDR3aa: CASSFLQGDANYGYTF
CDR3nt: TGTGCCAGCAGCTTTCTCCAGGGCGACGCTAACTATGGCTACACCTTC
v_gene: TRBV7-9
j_gene: TRBJ1-2
d_gene: -
abundance: -

CDR3aa: CASITGTSGSNEQFF
CDR3nt: TGTGCCAGCATAACCGGGACTAGCGGGAGTAATGAGCAGTTCTTC
v_gene: TRBV2
j_gene: TRBJ2-1
d_gene: TRBD2
abundance: -

CDR3aa: CASRMDRVNTEAFF
CDR3nt: TGTGCCAGCAGGATGGACAGGGTGAACACTGAAGCTTTCTTT
v_gene: TRBV6-1
j_gene: TRBJ1-1
d_gene: TRBD1
abundance: few

CDR3aa: CASSLGWTGGYTF
CDR3nt: TGTGCCAGCAGCTTAGGATGGACGGGGGGCTACACCTTC
v_gene: TRBV7-8
j_gene: TRBJ1-2
d_gene: -
abundance: few

CDR3aa: CASSEGTGGEQFF
CDR3nt: TGCGCCAGCAGCGAGGGGACAGGGGGCGAGCAGTTCTTC
v_gene: TRBV5-1
j_gene: TRBJ2-1
d_gene: TRBD1
abundance: -

CDR3aa: CSSSQDRERLFF
CDR3nt: TGTTCCAGCAGCCAGGACAGGGAACGGCTGTTTTTT
v_gene: TRBV7-9
j_gene: TRBJ1-4
d_gene: TRBD1
abundance: -

CDR3aa: CASSETGGTEAFF
CDR3nt: TGTGCCAGCAGTGAAACAGGGGGCACTGAAGCTTTCTTT
v_gene: TRBV2
j_gene: TRBJ1-1
d_gene: TRBD1
abundance: few

CDR3aa: CASSFRGGQREKLFF
CDR3nt: TGTGCCAGCAGTTTTAGGGGAGGGCAGCGCGAAAAACTGTTTTTT
v_gene: TRBV27
j_gene: TRBJ1-4
d_gene: -
abundance: once

CDR3aa: CAISGQENNSPLHF
CDR3nt: TGTGCCATCAGCGGACAGGAGAATAATTCACCCCTCCACTTT
v_gene: TRBV10-3
j_gene: TRBJ1-6
d_gene: TRBD1
abundance: -

CDR3aa: CASSRTSGSSYGQYF
CDR3nt: TGCGCCAGCAGCCGGACTAGCGGGAGCTCCTACGGGCAGTACTTC
v_gene: TRBV4-1
j_gene: TRBJ2-7
d_gene: TRBD2
abundance: -

CDR3aa: CASSDRQGYEQYF
CDR3nt: TGTGCCAGCAGCGACCGACAGGGCTACGAGCAGTACTTC
v_gene: TRBV7-7
j_gene: TRBJ2-7
d_gene: TRBD1
abundance: -

CDR3aa: CASSLGGDIYGAFF
CDR3nt: TGTGCCAGCAGCTTAGGCGGGGATATATACGGAGCTTTCTTT
v_gene: TRBV7-8
j_gene: TRBJ1-1
d_gene: -
abundance: -

CDR3aa: CASSEEQGNEKLFF
CDR3nt: TGTGCCAGCAGTGAAGAACAGGGAAATGAAAAACTGTTTTTT
v_gene: TRBV6-1
j_gene: TRBJ1-4
d_gene: -
abundance: -

CDR3aa: CASSVTLNTEAFF
CDR3nt: TGTGCCAGCAGCGTTACATTGAACACTGAAGCTTTCTTT
v_gene: TRBV7-9
j_gene: TRBJ1-1
d_gene: -
abundance: few

CDR3aa: CASSDGHRGNTEAFF
CDR3nt: TGTGCCAGCAGTGACGGGCATCGGGGGAACACTGAAGCTTTCTTT
v_gene: TRBV6-1
j_gene: TRBJ1-1
d_gene: -
abundance: -

CDR3aa: CASSFMSGLAVGELFF
CDR3nt: TGTGCCAGCAGCTTTATGTCGGGACTAGCCGTCGGGGAGCTGTTTTTT
v_gene: TRBV9
j_gene: TRBJ2-2
d_gene: TRBD2
abundance: -

CDR3aa: CSVGMDNEKLFF
CDR3nt: TGCAGCGTCGGGATGGATAATGAAAAACTGTTTTTT
v_gene: TRBV29-1
j_gene: TRBJ1-4
d_gene: -
abundance: -

CDR3aa: CASSTRQGSADTQYF
CDR3nt: TGTGCCAGCAGTACGCGACAGGGTTCGGCAGATACGCAGTATTTT
v_gene: TRBV27
j_gene: TRBJ2-3
d_gene: TRBD1
abundance: -

CDR3aa: CASSPGLAGPGVTDTQYF
CDR3nt: TGTGCCAGCAGCCCGGGACTAGCGGGCCCAGGGGTCACAGATACGCAGTATTTT
v_gene: TRBV7-6
j_gene: TRBJ2-3
d_gene: TRBD2
abundance: -

CDR3aa: CASSPQPTSSYEQYF
CDR3nt: TGCGCCAGCAGTCCCCAGCCGACAAGCTCCTACGAGCAGTACTTC
v_gene: TRBV6-5
j_gene: TRBJ2-7
d_gene: -
abundance: -

CDR3aa: CASSYGGTVYGYTF
CDR3nt: TGTGCCAGCAGTTACGGAGGGACGGTTTATGGCTACACCTTC
v_gene: TRBV6-5
j_gene: TRBJ1-2
d_gene: -
abundance: -

CDR3aa: CASSPDRDQPQHF
CDR3nt: TGTGCCAGCAGTCCGGACAGGGATCAGCCCCAGCATTTT
v_gene: TRBV27
j_gene: TRBJ1-5
d_gene: TRBD1
abundance: once

CDR3aa: CASSYQGLAGGEQYF
CDR3nt: TGCGCCAGCAGCTACCAGGGACTAGCGGGAGGGGAGCAGTACTTC
v_gene: TRBV5-1
j_gene: TRBJ2-7
d_gene: TRBD2
abundance: -

CDR3aa: CASYWDRRDTQYF
CDR3nt: TGTGCCAGCTACTGGGATAGGAGGGATACGCAGTATTTT
v_gene: TRBV2
j_gene: TRBJ2-3
d_gene: -
abundance: -

CDR3aa: CASSLNVGGGSSSYEQYF
CDR3nt: TGTGCCAGCAGTTTAAATGTGGGCGGCGGGAGCAGTTCCTACGAGCAGTACTTC
v_gene: TRBV28
j_gene: TRBJ2-7
d_gene: TRBD2
abundance: once

CDR3aa: CASSNRGGNEQFF
CDR3nt: TGTGCCAGCAGTAATCGAGGGGGCAATGAGCAGTTCTTC
v_gene: TRBV7-9
j_gene: TRBJ2-1
d_gene: -
abundance: -

CDR3aa: CSSSLVETDLEKLFF
CDR3nt: TGTTCCAGCAGCTTAGTCGAGACTGATCTTGAAAAACTGTTTTTT
v_gene: TRBV7-9
j_gene: TRBJ1-4
d_gene: -
abundance: -

CDR3aa: CASSSRTSGILYEQYF
CDR3nt: TGTGCCAGCAGCTCCAGGACTAGCGGGATCCTCTACGAGCAGTACTTC
v_gene: TRBV5-8
j_gene: TRBJ2-7
d_gene: TRBD2
abundance: -

CDR3aa: CSSSPPGTGGAYRELFF
CDR3nt: TGTTCCAGCAGCCCGCCCGGGACAGGGGGCGCATACAGGGAGCTGTTTTTT
v_gene: TRBV7-9
j_gene: TRBJ2-2
d_gene: TRBD1
abundance: -

CDR3aa: CASSSNRGQGYEQYF
CDR3nt: TGTGCCAGCAGTTCGAATAGGGGACAGGGGTACGAGCAGTACTTC
v_gene: TRBV27
j_gene: TRBJ2-7
d_gene: TRBD1
abundance: -

CDR3aa: CASSLTSGTEQFF
CDR3nt: TGTGCCAGCAGCTTAACTAGCGGGACTGAGCAGTTCTTC
v_gene: TRBV7-9
j_gene: TRBJ2-1
d_gene: TRBD2
abundance: -

CDR3aa: CASRQGTELFF
CDR3nt: TGTGCCAGCCGACAGGGGACGGAACTGTTTTTT
v_gene: TRBV28
j_gene: TRBJ1-4
d_gene: TRBD1
abundance: few